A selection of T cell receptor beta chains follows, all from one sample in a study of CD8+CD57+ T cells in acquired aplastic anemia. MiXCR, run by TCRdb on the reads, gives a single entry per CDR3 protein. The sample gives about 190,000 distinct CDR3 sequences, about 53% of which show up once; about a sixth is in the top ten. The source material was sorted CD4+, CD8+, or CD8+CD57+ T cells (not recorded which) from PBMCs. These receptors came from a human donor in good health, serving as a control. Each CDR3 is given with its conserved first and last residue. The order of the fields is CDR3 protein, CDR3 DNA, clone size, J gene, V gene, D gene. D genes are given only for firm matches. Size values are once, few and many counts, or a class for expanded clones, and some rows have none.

CDR3aa: CSARDSPPSEQYF
CDR3nt: TGCAGCGCCCGGGACAGCCCCCCGTCCGAGCAGTACTTC
abundance: -
j_gene: TRBJ2-7
v_gene: TRBV29-1
d_gene: TRBD1

CDR3aa: CASSRGQGRTEQYF
CDR3nt: TGTGCCAGTAGTCGTGGCCAGGGGCGGACAGAGCAGTACTTC
abundance: -
j_gene: TRBJ2-7
v_gene: TRBV2
d_gene: -

CDR3aa: CSVDRSQETQYF
CDR3nt: TGCAGTGTTGACAGATCCCAAGAGACCCAGTACTTC
abundance: many
j_gene: TRBJ2-5
v_gene: TRBV20-1
d_gene: -

CDR3aa: CSVEQAGLNTGELFF
CDR3nt: TGCAGCGTTGAACAGGCGGGCTTGAACACCGGGGAGCTGTTTTTT
abundance: -
j_gene: TRBJ2-2
v_gene: TRBV29-1
d_gene: -

CDR3aa: CASSPRTTDTQYF
CDR3nt: TGTGCCAGCAGTCCTAGGACGACAGATACGCAGTATTTT
abundance: -
j_gene: TRBJ2-3
v_gene: TRBV7-3
d_gene: -

CDR3aa: CASLERVNEKLFF
CDR3nt: TGTGCCAGTCTGGAACGGGTTAATGAAAAACTGTTTTTT
abundance: -
j_gene: TRBJ1-4
v_gene: TRBV19
d_gene: -

CDR3aa: CASSVEDGGYNEQFF
CDR3nt: TGTGCCAGCAGTGTCGAAGACGGAGGCTACAATGAGCAGTTCTTC
abundance: many
j_gene: TRBJ2-1
v_gene: TRBV2
d_gene: -

CDR3aa: CSASDRVRRELFF
CDR3nt: TGCAGTGCTAGCGACAGGGTGAGAAGGGAGCTGTTTTTT
abundance: -
j_gene: TRBJ2-2
v_gene: TRBV20-1
d_gene: TRBD1

CDR3aa: CASGRTETYEQYF
CDR3nt: TGTGCCAGCGGGCGGACAGAAACCTACGAGCAGTACTTC
abundance: -
j_gene: TRBJ2-7
v_gene: TRBV13
d_gene: -

CDR3aa: CASSLGQLEAFF
CDR3nt: TGTGCCAGCAGCTTAGGACAGCTTGAAGCTTTCTTT
abundance: -
j_gene: TRBJ1-1
v_gene: TRBV7-9
d_gene: -

CDR3aa: CASSLTGQMNSPLHF
CDR3nt: TGTGCCAGCAGCTTAACCGGGCAGATGAATTCACCCCTCCACTTT
abundance: many
j_gene: TRBJ1-6
v_gene: TRBV7-3
d_gene: -